This note documents a single TCR beta chain sequence. The data derive from a study of OX40 agonist ivuxolimab in advanced cancers. Across the whole study: Each patient was given ivuxolimab into a vein every 2 weeks, at 0.01 to 10 mg/kg. Two cutaneous melanoma patients and one hepatocellular carcinoma patient, three in all, had partial responses.

Looked up from germline, CDR1 is MGHRA and CDR2 is YSYEKL. The CDR3 totals 14 residues. The protocol was immunoSEQ multiplex PCR, while the TCRdb copy is restricted to in-frame clones and leaves out a portion. This table holds about 47,000 clones, 80% to 85% found once. The source of this sequence is an adult with an advanced solid tumor such as melanoma, head and neck, liver or kidney cancer. The rearrangement uses TRBV4-1 and TRBJ1-6; D is ambiguous. The sequencing used CD4+ or CD8+ T cells sorted from blood, collected in a trial of the OX40 agonist ivuxolimab. Here the CDR3 reads CASLMSSYNSPLHF. CDR3 nucleotide sequence: TGCGCATCGCTTATGAGTTCCTATAATTCACCCCTCCACTTT.